The 21 T cell receptor beta chains in this list originate from one sample, sequenced in a study of T-cell memory formation after mild COVID-19. One entry per CDR3 protein, called by TCRdb with MiXCR from the 5' RACE reads. The sample holds roughly 110,000 distinct CDR3 sequences; roughly an eighth are singletons and the top ten take 25% to 35%. What was sequenced was PBMCs or a T cell subset sorted from them (not recorded which). The receptors come from an adult woman who had mild COVID-19 (a few samples of this study predate the infection). Cell type and time point are not known.

The chain links TRBV11-3 to TRBJ2-3; the D gene could be TRBD1 or TRBD2 (6 bases each). Germline assignment: CDR1 SGHNT and CDR2 YENEEA. V was pared by 2 bases and J by 3 bases, with 15 bases between. The CDR3 has 16 amino acids. The CDR3 loop is CASSLWGDKSTDTQYF. The CDR3 DNA reads TGTGCCAGCAGCTTATGGGGGGACAAAAGTACAGATACGCAGTATTTT.

This clonotype was seen a handful of times. This chain joins TRBV5-1 and TRBJ2-1; 11 bases match TRBD1. The CDR3 is 16 amino acids. CDR1 and CDR2 from the germline V gene are SGHRS and YFSETQ. The V segment lost 4 bases and the J segment 7 bases; nucleotides outside the gene matches: 10. The CDR3 here is CASSISPGQGVNEQFF. The CDR3 DNA sequence: TGCGCCAGCAGCATCTCACCGGGACAGGGGGTGAATGAGCAGTTCTTC. The full variable domain, completed using reference TRBV5-1 and TRBJ2-1, is KAGVTQTPRYLIKTRGQQVTLSCSPISGHRSVSWYQQTPGQGLQFLFEYFSETQRNKGNFPGRFSGRQFSNSRSEMNVSTLELGDSALYLCASSISPGQGVNEQFFGPGTRLTVL.

The chain combines TRBV9 with TRBJ2-7; 11 bases are shared with TRBD2. Germline V gives CDR1 SGDLS, CDR2 YYNGEE. The CDR3 length is 15 residues. V dropped 7 bases and J dropped 5; count of bases not matched to a gene: 11. In nucleotides, the CDR3 is TGTGCCAGCGGGCTAGCGGGAGGTACAGCCGACGAGCAGTACTTC. Translating gives CASGLAGGTADEQYF.

V is TRBV2 and J is TRBJ2-4, with D maybe TRBD1 (5 bases). Between the trimmed V and J ends, which lost 7 bases and 2 bases, there was a span of 18 bases. The CDR3 length is 16 residues. Germline lookup yields CDR1 SNHLY and CDR2 FYNNEI. CDR3 sequence (DNA): TGTGCCAGCATTGACAGAAATAAGGGTCCCAAAAACATTCAGTACTTC. It is translated as CASIDRNKGPKNIQYF.

This clonotype was seen a few times. The chain carries TRBV20-1 and TRBJ2-3; TRBD2 matches 8 bases. This CDR3 is built from 17 residues. Germline CDR1 and CDR2: DFQATT and SNEGSKA (reference sequence). J was trimmed by 1 base and V by 5 bases; bases with no gene match: 14. The CDR3 nucleotides read TGCAGTGCTCCATCCGGGACTAGAGTTACCCGCACAGATACGCAGTATTTT. This codes for CSAPSGTRVTRTDTQYF.

This clonotype was picked up a small number of times. V usage is TRBV7-6 and J usage is TRBJ2-3; TRBD2 agrees at 12 bases. This CDR3 region has 20 residues. Germline-derived CDR1 and CDR2 are SGHVS and FNYEAQ. Trimming removed 5 bases from V and 4 bases from J; junction bases left unmatched: 19. Written as DNA, the CDR3 is TGTGCCAGCAGCCGTTCTAGCGGGGGGGCCTCGGGCTCCATGGCAGATACGCAGTATTTT. Translated, it gives CASSRSSGGASGSMADTQYF.

The rearrangement uses TRBV27 and TRBJ2-7, with no clear D. CDR1 and CDR2 from the germline V gene are MNHEY and SMNVEV (reference sequence). CDR3 length: 16 residues. Trimming removed 0 bases at V and 0 bases at J, with 12 bases between. The CDR3 reads CASSLSSRVSSYEQYF. The CDR3 nucleotides are TGTGCCAGCAGTTTATCGTCTCGGGTTAGCTCCTACGAGCAGTACTTC.

The gene calls are TRBV27 and TRBJ1-6; 7 nucleotides align to TRBD1. Germline V gene data show CDR1 as MNHEY and CDR2 as SMNVEV (reference sequence). CDR3 size: 16 residues. V was clipped by 3 bases and J by 11 bases; unmatched bases: 13. CDR3 amino acids: CASSLAGGIIGTPLHF. The CDR3 nucleotides are TGTGCCAGCAGTTTGGCAGGGGGTATTATTGGGACACCCCTCCACTTT.

A few counts support this clonotype. V and J are TRBV7-2 and TRBJ2-3; 12 bases are shared with TRBD2. The trim removed 5 bases at V and 5 bases at J, leaving 11 bases unmatched. Germline V gene sequence: CDR1 SGHTA, CDR2 FQGNSA. There are 17 residues in the CDR3. CDR3 sequence reads: CASSKNLAGGPQDTQYF. The CDR3 DNA follows: TGTGCCAGCAGCAAAAATCTAGCGGGGGGGCCACAAGATACGCAGTATTTT.

This clonotype was seen ten or more times. V gene TRBV12-3 or TRBV12-4 combines with J gene TRBJ2-2, with a weak D call TRBD1 (5 bases). The length of the CDR3 is 14 residues. Trimming cost V 3 bases and J 5 bases, with 10 bases left between them. CDR3 DNA: TGTGCCAGCAGTTTGAACAGGTTGACCGGGGAGCTGTTTTTT. Translating gives CASSLNRLTGELFF.

This chain links TRBV5-5 with TRBJ2-1; TRBD1 is a possible D gene (6 bases). The germline V gene encodes CDR1 SGHKS and CDR2 YYEKEE (reference sequence). Trimming shortened V by 4 bases and J by 6 bases, and 17 bases separated the two germline ends. CDR3 size: 15 residues. This chain's CDR3 is CASSLDRPAPNEQFF. DNA for the CDR3: TGTGCCAGCAGCCTCGACAGGCCGGCCCCCAATGAGCAGTTCTTC.

The rearrangement joins TRBV4-3 to TRBJ2-1; tentative D call: TRBD1 (6 bases). Germline loops: CDR1 LGHNA, CDR2 YSLEER. The V and J ends lost 0 bases and 4 bases respectively, with 10 bases between them. The CDR3 length is 15 residues. In DNA, the CDR3 is TGCGCCAGCAGCCAAGATAGGGGGAAATACAATGAGCAGTTCTTC. Its translation is CASSQDRGKYNEQFF.

The rearrangement uses TRBV14 and TRBJ2-5, with TRBD2 matching over 11 bases. The germline V gene encodes CDR1 SGHDN and CDR2 FVKESK. After removal of 2 bases from V and 2 bases from J, the junction contained 4 bases not matched to a gene. This CDR3 has 16 amino acids. DNA of the CDR3: TGTGCCAGCAGCCAAAGACTAGCGGGGAAACAAGAGACCCAGTACTTC. Translating gives CASSQRLAGKQETQYF. Using reference TRBV14 and TRBJ2-5 for the parts outside the CDR3, the full variable domain is EAGVTQFPSHSVIEKGQTVTLRCDPISGHDNLYWYRRVMGKEIKFLLHFVKESKQDESGMPNNRFLAERTGGTYSTLKVQPAELEDSGVYFCASSQRLAGKQETQYFGPGTRLLVL.

This chain joins TRBV11-3 and TRBJ2-1; D unclear. Germline CDR1 reads SGHNT; CDR2 reads YENEEA. This CDR3 is built from 17 residues. Trimming cost V 0 bases and J 1 base, with 13 bases left between them. The DNA for the CDR3 is TGTGCCAGCAGCTTAGATCTTGACACTTTATCCTACAATGAGCAGTTCTTC. The encoded protein is CASSLDLDTLSYNEQFF.

This clonotype was counted a few times. CDR3 in amino acids: CASSIWGQGGQPQHF. The CDR3 region has the DNA TGTGCCAGTAGTATATGGGGACAGGGCGGGCAGCCCCAGCATTTT. The V and J genes are TRBV19 and TRBJ1-5, with 9 bases identical to TRBD1. CDR1 is LNHDA and CDR2 is SQIVND in the germline V gene (reference sequence). Losses at the gene ends were 2 bases for V and 7 bases for J; bases not matched to a gene: 6. This CDR3 is built from 15 residues.

The gene calls are TRBV14 and TRBJ2-1; no reliable D call. Germline CDR1 reads SGHDN; CDR2 reads FVKESK. This CDR3 comprises 11 residues. Trimming cost V 1 base and J 9 bases, with 4 bases left between them. The CDR3 here is CASSQGVEQFF. The CDR3 coding sequence is TGTGCCAGCAGCCAAGGAGTTGAGCAGTTCTTC.

Ten or more counts support this clonotype. The chain recombines TRBV12-3 or TRBV12-4 with TRBJ2-5; D is unresolved. V was pared by 1 base and J by 1 base, with 1 base between. The CDR3 contains 12 residues. CDR3 nucleotide sequence: TGTGCCAGCAGTTTAGGCCAAGAGACCCAGTACTTC. Its protein product is CASSLGQETQYF.

The chain couples TRBV2 to TRBJ1-5; D gene uncertain. V lost 10 bases to trimming and J lost 3 bases, with 13 bases between them. Germline lookup yields CDR1 SNHLY and CDR2 FYNNEI. The CDR3 runs 13 residues. CDR3 protein: CATKRVSNQPQHF. DNA of the CDR3: TGTGCCACCAAACGGGTCTCCAATCAGCCCCAGCATTTT.

The chain joins TRBV7-9 to TRBJ1-3, with D unclear. V was clipped by 4 bases and J by 6 bases, with 19 bases between them. The CDR3 has 16 amino acids. From germline, CDR1 is SEHNR and CDR2 FQNEAQ (reference sequence). The CDR3 sequence is CASSSARAASENTIYF. The CDR3 DNA reads as TGTGCCAGCAGCTCCGCCCGGGCCGCCTCGGAAAACACCATATATTTT. Full variable domain (rest looked up from reference TRBV7-9 and TRBJ1-3): DTGVSQNPRHKITKRGQNVTFRCDPISEHNRLYWYRQTLGQGPEFLTYFQNEAQLEKSRLLSDRFSAERPKGSFSTLEIQRTEQGDSAMYLCASSSARAASENTIYFGEGSWLTVV.

This chain uses TRBV7-6 with TRBJ2-5; no clear D gene. This CDR3 region has 14 residues. Trimming stripped 5 bases from V and 1 base from J, with 11 bases between. Germline V gene sequence: CDR1 SGHVS, CDR2 FNYEAQ. The CDR3 coding sequence is TGTGCCAGCAGCCGTTCAGACCTCCAAGAGACCCAGTACTTC. Its protein product is CASSRSDLQETQYF. The full variable domain, completed using reference TRBV7-6 and TRBJ2-5, is GAGVSQSPRYKVTKRGQDVALRCDPISGHVSLYWYRQALGQGPEFLTYFNYEAQQDKSGLPNDRFSAERPEGSISTLTIQRTEQRDSAMYRCASSRSDLQETQYFGPGTRLLVL.

This chain uses TRBV20-1 with TRBJ2-3; TRBD1 aligns across 8 bases. The CDR3 is 17 amino acids. CDR1 is DFQATT and CDR2 is SNEGSKA in the germline V gene (reference sequence). The trim removed 5 bases at V and 1 base at J, leaving 14 bases unmatched. CDR3 nucleotides: TGCAGTGCTCGTCCCCTGGACAGGGCGGAGGGCACAGATACGCAGTATTTT. As protein: CSARPLDRAEGTDTQYF.